This paragraph covers one T cell receptor beta chain sequence. This sample was taken from a study of blood T cell repertoires in COVID-19. Turning to the study itself: Acute and convalescent COVID-19 samples came from the United States, Italy and Spain. From T cells, B-cell-depleted T cells, or PBMCs came the material, which was cDNA or gDNA.

Per the original methods: Estimated nucleated cell counts came from reference gene primer amplification. Measured with immunoSEQ multiplex PCR; TCRdb has only the in-frame clones, and not every one. Clone size and V and J calls were adopted from that table, with D and trimming inferred from the DNA. The sample lists around 380,000 clones; roughly four fifths were seen once. The CDR3 is made up of 15 amino acids. Trimming removed 2 bases from V and 0 bases from J, with 9 bases in between. Germline lookup yields CDR1 MNHNS and CDR2 SASEGT. The chain has TRBV6-1 and TRBJ2-3; D not certain. This receptor was identified in a human donor with acute or convalescent COVID-19. The donor label of this sample is uncertain. Sequenced input: peripheral blood. The CDR3 loop reads CASSESPTSTDTQYF. Written as DNA, the CDR3 is TGTGCCAGCAGTGAAAGCCCCACTAGCACAGATACGCAGTATTTT.